A selection of T cell receptor beta chains follows, all from one sample in a study of T cell changes during pregnancy in multiple sclerosis. Assay used: immunoSEQ multiplex PCR; TCRdb lists only in-frame clones, some missing. The data hold about 33,000 clones, with 91% observed a single time. The sequenced sample was CD4+ T cells from peripheral blood mononuclear cells, obtained in the third trimester of pregnancy. The receptors here all came from a female donor in good health, enrolled as a control in a pregnancy study. Each CDR3 is given with its conserved first and last residue. A D gene is named only where the DNA matches it firmly. Clone size appears in some rows only: once, few, many, or a class for an expanded clone.

clone_size	d_call	v_call	j_call	cdr3_aa	cdr3_nt
-	TRBD2	TRBV4-1	TRBJ2-3	CASSQDSSGGTDTQYF	TGCGCCAGCAGCCAAGATTCTAGCGGGGGAACAGATACGCAGTATTTT
-	TRBD2	TRBV5-4	TRBJ2-7	CASSFAAGGQYEQYF	TGTGCCAGCAGCTTCGCAGCGGGGGGGCAGTACGAGCAGTACTTC
-	TRBD2	TRBV5-1	TRBJ2-7	CASSTQPGLAAGSEQYF	TGCGCCAGCAGCACACAACCGGGACTAGCGGCGGGCTCCGAGCAGTACTTC
once	TRBD1	TRBV9	TRBJ2-7	CASSVGTGWSEQYF	TGTGCCAGCAGCGTCGGGACAGGGTGGTCCGAGCAGTACTTC
-	-	TRBV4-2	TRBJ1-2	CASSQALRDTGRYGYTF	TGTGCCAGCAGCCAGGCACTCCGGGACACGGGCCGCTATGGCTACACCTTC
-	TRBD2	TRBV28	TRBJ2-5	CASSPHWTRGETQYF	TGTGCCAGCAGCCCCCACTGGACTAGGGGAGAGACCCAGTACTTC
-	-	TRBV4-3	TRBJ1-2	CASSQDHHSNYGYTF	TGCGCCAGCAGCCAAGATCACCACTCTAACTATGGCTACACCTTC
-	-	TRBV9	TRBJ2-7	CASSVAPSGTGYEQYF	TGTGCCAGCAGCGTAGCCCCATCCGGAACGGGCTACGAGCAGTACTTC
-	TRBD1	TRBV14	TRBJ1-6	CASSSQGGISPLHF	TGTGCCAGCAGCTCACAGGGGGGGATTTCACCCCTCCACTTT
-	TRBD2	TRBV10-2	TRBJ2-3	CASSRLAGSTDTQYF	TGCGCCAGCAGTAGACTAGCGGGATCCACAGATACGCAGTATTTT
-	TRBD1	TRBV5-1	TRBJ2-7	CASSGQGYREYEQYF	TGCGCCAGCAGCGGACAGGGGTATCGTGAGTACGAGCAGTACTTC
once	TRBD1	TRBV5-5	TRBJ1-4	CASSFQGVTNEKLFF	TGTGCCAGCAGCTTTCAGGGGGTTACTAATGAAAAACTGTTTTTT
-	-	TRBV2	TRBJ1-2	CASNQGLGDGYTF	TGTGCCAGCAACCAGGGACTAGGGGATGGCTACACCTTC
-	-	TRBV7-9	TRBJ1-1	CASSLLSAFF	TGTGCCAGCAGCTTACTTTCTGCTTTCTTT
-	TRBD2	TRBV4-2	TRBJ2-3	CASSQDMAGGRRNTQYF	TGTGCCAGCAGCCAAGATATGGCGGGGGGGCGTCGGAATACGCAGTATTTT
-	-	TRBV5-5	TRBJ1-1	CASSFGFGLNTNTEAFF	TGTGCCAGCAGCTTTGGGTTCGGGTTAAACACGAACACTGAAGCTTTCTTT
few	-	TRBV28	TRBJ1-2	CASSGLPYGYTF	TGTGCCAGCAGTGGACTCCCCTATGGCTACACCTTC
-	-	TRBV28	TRBJ1-6	CASSPRGSYNSPLHF	TGTGCCAGCAGCCCTAGGGGCTCCTATAATTCACCCCTCCACTTT
-	TRBD1	TRBV18	TRBJ2-1	CASSPRQGTIDEQFF	TGTGCCAGCTCACCGCGACAGGGAACAATCGATGAGCAGTTCTTC
-	TRBD2	TRBV28	TRBJ2-3	CASRIPWGSGGTTDTQYF	TGTGCCAGCCGAATACCTTGGGGTAGCGGGGGAACCACAGATACGCAGTATTTT
-	-	TRBV5-5	TRBJ2-7	CASSLLRANYEQYF	TGTGCCAGCAGCTTGCTCAGGGCAAACTACGAGCAGTACTTC
-	-	TRBV6-4	TRBJ1-6	CASSRQGSNSPLHF	TGTGCCAGCAGTCGGCAGGGATCTAATTCACCCCTCCACTTT
-	-	TRBV5-1	TRBJ2-5	CASSTSSSYQETQYF	TGCGCCAGCAGCACCTCTAGCTCGTACCAAGAGACCCAGTACTTC
once	-	TRBV5-1	TRBJ1-3	CASSSAGSGNTIYF	TGCGCCAGCAGCTCGGCGGGCTCTGGAAACACCATATATTTT
-	TRBD1	TRBV5-1	TRBJ1-4	CASRKNRGSTNEKLFF	TGCGCCAGCAGAAAAAACAGGGGTTCGACTAATGAAAAACTGTTTTTT
-	-	TRBV28	TRBJ2-2	CASRGWGQRGTGELFF	TGTGCCAGCAGAGGTTGGGGGCAGAGAGGGACCGGGGAGCTGTTTTTT
once	TRBD2	TRBV10-1	TRBJ2-5	CASSESAGTSGPPEETQYF	TGCGCCAGCAGTGAGTCCGCCGGGACTAGCGGCCCTCCGGAGGAGACCCAGTACTTC
once	TRBD2	TRBV5-4	TRBJ2-1	CASSLGLLSGGHNEQFF	TGTGCCAGCAGCTTGGGGTTGCTAAGCGGGGGGCACAATGAGCAGTTCTTC
-	TRBD2	TRBV15	TRBJ2-5	CATNPTTGGTQYF	TGTGCCACCAACCCCACCACGGGGGGGACCCAGTACTTC